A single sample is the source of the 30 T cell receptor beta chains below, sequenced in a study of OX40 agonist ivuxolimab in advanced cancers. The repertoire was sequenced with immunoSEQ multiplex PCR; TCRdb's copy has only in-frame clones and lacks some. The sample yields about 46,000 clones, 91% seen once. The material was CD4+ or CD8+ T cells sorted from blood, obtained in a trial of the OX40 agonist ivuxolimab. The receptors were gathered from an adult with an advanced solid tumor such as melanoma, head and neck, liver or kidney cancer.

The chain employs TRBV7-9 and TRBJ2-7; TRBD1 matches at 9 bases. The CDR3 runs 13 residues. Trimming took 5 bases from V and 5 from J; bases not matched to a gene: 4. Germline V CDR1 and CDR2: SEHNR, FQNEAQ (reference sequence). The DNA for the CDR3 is TGTGCCAGCAGCCCCACAGGGGGCAACGAGCAGTACTTC. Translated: CASSPTGGNEQYF.

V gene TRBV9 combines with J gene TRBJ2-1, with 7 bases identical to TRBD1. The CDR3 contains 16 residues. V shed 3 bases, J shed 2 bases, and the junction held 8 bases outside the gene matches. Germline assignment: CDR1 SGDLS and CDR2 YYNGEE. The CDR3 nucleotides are TGTGCCAGCAGCGCCCCAGGGGGTTTCACCTACAATGAGCAGTTCTTC. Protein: CASSAPGGFTYNEQFF.

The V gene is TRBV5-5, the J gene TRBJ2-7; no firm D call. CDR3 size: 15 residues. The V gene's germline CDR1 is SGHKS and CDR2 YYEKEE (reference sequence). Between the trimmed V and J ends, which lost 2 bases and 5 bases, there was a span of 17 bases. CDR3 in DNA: TGTGCCAGCAGCTTTAGGCGTAGACCTCTGGACGAGCAGTACTTC. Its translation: CASSFRRRPLDEQYF. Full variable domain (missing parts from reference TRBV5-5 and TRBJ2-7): DAGVTQSPTHLIKTRGQQVTLRCSPISGHKSVSWYQQVLGQGPQFIFQYYEKEERGRGNFPDRFSARQFPNYSSELNVNALLLGDSALYLCASSFRRRPLDEQYFGPGTRLTVT.

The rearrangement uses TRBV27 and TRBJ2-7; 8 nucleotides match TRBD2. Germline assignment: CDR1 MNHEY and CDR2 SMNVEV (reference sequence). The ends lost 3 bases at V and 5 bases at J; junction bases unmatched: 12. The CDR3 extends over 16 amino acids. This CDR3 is CASSFRGGTVYDEQYF. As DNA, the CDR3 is TGTGCCAGCAGTTTTCGGGGGGGAACGGTCTATGACGAGCAGTACTTC.

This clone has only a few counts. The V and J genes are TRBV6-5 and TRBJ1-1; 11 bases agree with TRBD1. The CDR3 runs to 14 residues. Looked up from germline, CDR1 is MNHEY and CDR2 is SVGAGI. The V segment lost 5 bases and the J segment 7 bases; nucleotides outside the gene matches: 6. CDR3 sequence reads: CASSLPGQGGEAFF. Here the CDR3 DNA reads TGTGCCAGCAGTCTACCGGGACAGGGGGGTGAAGCTTTCTTT.

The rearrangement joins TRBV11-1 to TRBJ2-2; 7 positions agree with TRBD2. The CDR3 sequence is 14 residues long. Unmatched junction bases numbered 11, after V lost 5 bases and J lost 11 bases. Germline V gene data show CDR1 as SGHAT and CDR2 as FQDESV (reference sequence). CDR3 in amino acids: CASSPFGGSPELFF. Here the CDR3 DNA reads TGTGCCAGCAGCCCCTTCGGCGGGAGCCCCGAGCTGTTTTTT.

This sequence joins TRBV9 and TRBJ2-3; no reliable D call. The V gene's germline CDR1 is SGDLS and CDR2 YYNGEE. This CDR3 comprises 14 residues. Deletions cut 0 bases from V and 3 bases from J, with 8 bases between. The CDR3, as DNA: TGTGCCAGCAGCGTAGAGAAGGCAACAGATACGCAGTATTTT. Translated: CASSVEKATDTQYF.

In nucleotides, the CDR3 is TGCGCCAGCAGCCAAGGTATGGGCGGGGACATTCAGTACTTC. Translating gives CASSQGMGGDIQYF. The chain joins TRBV4-1 to TRBJ2-4; D may be TRBD2 (6 bases). V lost 1 base, J lost 8 bases, and 12 bases lay in between. Germline lookup yields CDR1 MGHRA and CDR2 YSYEKL. This CDR3 region has 14 residues.

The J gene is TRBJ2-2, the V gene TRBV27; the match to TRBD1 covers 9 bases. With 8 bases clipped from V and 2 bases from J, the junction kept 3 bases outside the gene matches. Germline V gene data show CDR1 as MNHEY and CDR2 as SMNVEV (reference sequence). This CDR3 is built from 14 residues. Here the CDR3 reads CASRGQGNTGELFF. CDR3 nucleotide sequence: TGTGCCAGCCGGGGACAGGGAAACACCGGGGAGCTGTTTTTT.

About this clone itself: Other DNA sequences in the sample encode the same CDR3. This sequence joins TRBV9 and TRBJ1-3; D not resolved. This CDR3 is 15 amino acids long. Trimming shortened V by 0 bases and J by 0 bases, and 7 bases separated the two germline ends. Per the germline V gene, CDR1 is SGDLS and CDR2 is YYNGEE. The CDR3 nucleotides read TGTGCCAGCAGCGTAGGTGGCAGCTCTGGAAACACCATATATTTT. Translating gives CASSVGGSSGNTIYF.

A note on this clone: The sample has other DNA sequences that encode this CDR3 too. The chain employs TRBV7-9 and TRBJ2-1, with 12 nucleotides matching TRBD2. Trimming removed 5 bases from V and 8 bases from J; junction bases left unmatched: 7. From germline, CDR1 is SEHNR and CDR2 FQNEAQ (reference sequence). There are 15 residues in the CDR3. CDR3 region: CASSPTSGSFDEQFF. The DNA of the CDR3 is TGTGCCAGCAGCCCGACTAGCGGGAGCTTCGATGAGCAGTTCTTC.

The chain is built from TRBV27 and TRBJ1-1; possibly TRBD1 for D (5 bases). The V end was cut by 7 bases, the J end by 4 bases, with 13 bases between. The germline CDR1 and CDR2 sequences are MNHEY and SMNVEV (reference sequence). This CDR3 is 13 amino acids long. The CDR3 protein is CASKEGEGTEAFF. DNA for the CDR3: TGTGCCAGCAAGGAAGGGGAAGGCACTGAAGCTTTCTTT.

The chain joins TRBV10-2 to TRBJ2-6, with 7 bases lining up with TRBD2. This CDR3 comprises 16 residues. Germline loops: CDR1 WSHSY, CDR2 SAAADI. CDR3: CGVGRETSSGANVLTF. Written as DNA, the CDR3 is TGCGGGGTGGGGAGGGAGACCTCCTCTGGGGCCAACGTCCTGACTTTC.

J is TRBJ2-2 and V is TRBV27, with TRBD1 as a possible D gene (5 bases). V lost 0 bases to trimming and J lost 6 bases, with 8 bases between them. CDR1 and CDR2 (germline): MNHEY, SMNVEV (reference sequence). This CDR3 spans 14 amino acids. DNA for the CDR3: TGTGCCAGCAGTTTATCCCAGGGTCCCGGGGAGCTGTTTTTT. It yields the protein CASSLSQGPGELFF.

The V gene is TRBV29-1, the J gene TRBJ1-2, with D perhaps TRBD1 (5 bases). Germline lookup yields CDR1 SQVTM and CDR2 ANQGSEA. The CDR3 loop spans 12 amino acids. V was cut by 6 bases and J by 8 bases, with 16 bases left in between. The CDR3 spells CSVAPGDGGYTF. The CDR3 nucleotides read TGCAGCGTAGCCCCCGGGGACGGAGGCTACACCTTC.

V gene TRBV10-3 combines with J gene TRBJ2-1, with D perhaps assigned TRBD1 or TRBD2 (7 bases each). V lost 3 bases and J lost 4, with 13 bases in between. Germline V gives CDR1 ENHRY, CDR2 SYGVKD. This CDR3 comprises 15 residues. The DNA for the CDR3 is TGTGCCATCAGTGAAACAGGGGAGGGTTACAATGAGCAGTTCTTC. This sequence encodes CAISETGEGYNEQFF.

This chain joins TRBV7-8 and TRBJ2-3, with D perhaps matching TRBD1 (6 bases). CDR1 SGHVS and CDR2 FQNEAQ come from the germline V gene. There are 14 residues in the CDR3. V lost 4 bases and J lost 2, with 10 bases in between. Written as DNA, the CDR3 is TGTGCCAGCAGCTCGGACAGCTACACAGATACGCAGTATTTT. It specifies CASSSDSYTDTQYF.

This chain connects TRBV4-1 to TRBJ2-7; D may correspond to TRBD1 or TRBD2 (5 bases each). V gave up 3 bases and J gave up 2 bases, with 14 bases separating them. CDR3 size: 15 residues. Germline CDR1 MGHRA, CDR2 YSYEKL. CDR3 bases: TGCGCCAGCAGCCATTCGGCCGGGGCAACCTACGAGCAGTACTTC. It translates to CASSHSAGATYEQYF.

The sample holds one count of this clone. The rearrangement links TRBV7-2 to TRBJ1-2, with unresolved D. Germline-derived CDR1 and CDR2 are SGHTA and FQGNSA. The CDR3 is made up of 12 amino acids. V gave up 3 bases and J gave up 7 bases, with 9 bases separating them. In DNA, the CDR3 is TGTGCCAGCAGCTTTGGAGGTACTGGCTACACCTTC. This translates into CASSFGGTGYTF.

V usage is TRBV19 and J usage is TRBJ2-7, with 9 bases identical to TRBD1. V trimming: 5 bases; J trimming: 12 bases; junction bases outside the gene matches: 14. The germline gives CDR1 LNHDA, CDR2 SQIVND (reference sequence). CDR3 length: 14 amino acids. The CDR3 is CASSLGTGRNPPYF. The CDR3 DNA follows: TGTGCCAGTAGTCTCGGGACAGGGAGGAACCCTCCGTACTTC. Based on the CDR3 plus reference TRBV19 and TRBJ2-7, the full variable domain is DGGITQSPKYLFRKEGQNVTLSCEQNLNHDAMYWYRQDPGQGLRLIYYSQIVNDFQKGDIAEGYSVSREKKESFPLTVTSAQKNPTAFYLCASSLGTGRNPPYFGPGTRLTVT.

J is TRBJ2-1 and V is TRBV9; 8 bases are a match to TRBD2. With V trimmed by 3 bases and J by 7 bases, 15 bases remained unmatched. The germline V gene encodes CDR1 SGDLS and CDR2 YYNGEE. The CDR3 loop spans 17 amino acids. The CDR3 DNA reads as TGTGCCAGCAGCGGAGTAGCGGGGCAGAATGGGTTAAATGAGCAGTTCTTC. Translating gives CASSGVAGQNGLNEQFF.

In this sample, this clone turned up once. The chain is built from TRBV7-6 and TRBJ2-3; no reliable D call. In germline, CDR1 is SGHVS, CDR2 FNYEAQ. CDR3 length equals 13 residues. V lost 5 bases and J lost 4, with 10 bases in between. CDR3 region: CASSPWGPDTQYF. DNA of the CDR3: TGTGCCAGCAGCCCCTGGGGTCCAGATACGCAGTATTTT.

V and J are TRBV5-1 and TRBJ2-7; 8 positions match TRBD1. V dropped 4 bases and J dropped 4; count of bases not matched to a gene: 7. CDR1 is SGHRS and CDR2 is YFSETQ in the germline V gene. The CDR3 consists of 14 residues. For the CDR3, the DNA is TGCGCCAGCAGCACGAAGGGGACAGGTTACGAGCAGTACTTC. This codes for CASSTKGTGYEQYF.

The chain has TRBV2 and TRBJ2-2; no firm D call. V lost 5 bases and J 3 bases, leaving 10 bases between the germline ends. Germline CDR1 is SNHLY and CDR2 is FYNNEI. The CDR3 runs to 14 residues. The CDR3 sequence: CASSLKVDTGELFF. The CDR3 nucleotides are TGTGCCAGCAGTCTGAAGGTTGACACCGGGGAGCTGTTTTTT.

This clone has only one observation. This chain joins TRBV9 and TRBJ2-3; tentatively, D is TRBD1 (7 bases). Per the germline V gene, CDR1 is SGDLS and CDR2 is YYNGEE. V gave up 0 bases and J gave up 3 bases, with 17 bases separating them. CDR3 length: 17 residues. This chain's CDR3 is CASSVGLEGAHTDTQYF. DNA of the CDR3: TGTGCCAGCAGCGTAGGTCTGGAGGGGGCGCATACAGATACGCAGTATTTT.

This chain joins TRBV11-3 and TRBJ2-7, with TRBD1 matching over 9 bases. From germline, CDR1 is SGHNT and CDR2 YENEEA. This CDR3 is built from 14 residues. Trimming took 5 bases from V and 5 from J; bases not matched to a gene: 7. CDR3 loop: CASSAPGQGNEQYF. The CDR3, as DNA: TGTGCCAGCAGCGCACCGGGACAGGGTAACGAGCAGTACTTC.

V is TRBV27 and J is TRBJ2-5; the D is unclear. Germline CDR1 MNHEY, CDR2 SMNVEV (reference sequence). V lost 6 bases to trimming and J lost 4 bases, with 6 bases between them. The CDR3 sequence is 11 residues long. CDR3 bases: TGTGCCAGCAGCGAAGGAGAGACCCAGTACTTC. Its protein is CASSEGETQYF.

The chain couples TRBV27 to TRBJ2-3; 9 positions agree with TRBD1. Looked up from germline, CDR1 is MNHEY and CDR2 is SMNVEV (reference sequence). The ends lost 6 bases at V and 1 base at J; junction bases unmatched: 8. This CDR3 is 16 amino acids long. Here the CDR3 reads CASRHTGGFGTDTQYF. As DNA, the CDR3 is TGTGCCAGCAGGCACACAGGGGGCTTTGGCACAGATACGCAGTATTTT.

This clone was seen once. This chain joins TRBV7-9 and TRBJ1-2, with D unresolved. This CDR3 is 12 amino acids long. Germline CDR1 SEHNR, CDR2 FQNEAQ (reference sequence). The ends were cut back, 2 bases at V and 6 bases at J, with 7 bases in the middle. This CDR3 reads CASSLIRDGYTF. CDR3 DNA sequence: TGTGCCAGCAGCTTAATACGGGATGGCTACACCTTC.

CDR3 protein: CASSEWLAGPSDEQFF. CDR3 DNA: TGTGCCAGCAGTGAATGGCTAGCGGGCCCCTCGGATGAGCAGTTCTTC. The rearrangement joins TRBV6-1 to TRBJ2-1, with TRBD2 matching over 8 bases. V trimming: 2 bases; J trimming: 8 bases; junction bases outside the gene matches: 11. CDR3 length: 16 amino acids. Germline V gene lookup returns CDR1 MNHNS and CDR2 SASEGT.